One and the same sample provided the 19 T cell receptor beta chains below, sequenced in a study of T-cell memory formation after mild COVID-19. One entry per CDR3 protein, called by TCRdb with MiXCR from the 5' RACE reads. The sample lists around 430,000 distinct CDR3 sequences, 16% occurring once. What was sequenced was PBMCs or a T cell subset sorted from them (not recorded which). The receptors originated from a man younger than 35 who had mild COVID-19 (a few samples of this study predate the infection). Cell type and time point are not known.

The chain has TRBV5-5 and TRBJ1-1, with TRBD1 identical over 7 bases. Per germline, CDR1 SGHKS and CDR2 YYEKEE (reference sequence). The CDR3 runs 14 residues. Unmatched junction bases numbered 13, after V lost 4 bases and J lost 10 bases. Written as DNA, the CDR3 is TGTGCCAGCAGCCCGGACAGGACCGCTTCCCTAGCTTTCTTT. It translates to CASSPDRTASLAFF.

The sample holds many counts of this clonotype. The chain joins TRBV5-5 to TRBJ2-3, with D possibly matching TRBD2 (5 bases). V lost 3 bases and J lost 5, with 13 bases in between. The length of the CDR3 is 14 residues. CDR1 and CDR2 from the germline V gene are SGHKS and YYEKEE (reference sequence). CDR3: CASSSPGRGDTQYF. CDR3 bases: TGTGCCAGCAGCTCACCCGGTCGGGGAGATACGCAGTATTTT.

This clonotype was detected a few times. The chain carries TRBV9 and TRBJ1-2; 8 nucleotides match TRBD1. CDR1 is SGDLS, CDR2 YYNGEE, per germline. With 0 bases clipped from V and 8 bases from J, the junction kept 12 bases outside the gene matches. This CDR3 has 16 amino acids. The CDR3 sequence: CASSVDPSTGAEGYTF. The CDR3 DNA is TGTGCCAGCAGCGTAGATCCCTCGACAGGGGCGGAGGGCTACACCTTC.

This rearrangement joins TRBV20-1 to TRBJ2-7, with D possibly called TRBD1 or TRBD2 (5 bases each). The CDR3 has 11 residues. Germline values: CDR1 DFQATT, CDR2 SNEGSKA (reference sequence). Trimming left V 5 bases short and J 2 bases short, with 7 bases between. CDR3 amino acids: CSALGAYEQYV. The CDR3 coding sequence is TGCAGTGCTCTGGGGGCCTACGAGCAGTACGTC.

A few counts support this clonotype. J is TRBJ1-3 and V is TRBV6-6; 7 bases map to TRBD1. Unmatched junction bases numbered 8, after V lost 6 bases and J lost 0 bases. The CDR3 extends over 16 amino acids. Per germline, CDR1 MNHNY and CDR2 SVGAGI (reference sequence). The CDR3: CASRTPGGSSGNTIYF. In DNA, the CDR3 is TGTGCCAGCAGAACCCCAGGGGGAAGCTCTGGAAACACCATATATTTT.

The chain carries TRBV20-1 and TRBJ2-7, with 8 positions matching TRBD2. Germline V gene lookup returns CDR1 DFQATT and CDR2 SNEGSKA (reference sequence). V shed 0 bases, J shed 7 bases, and the junction held 8 bases outside the gene matches. The CDR3 is 14 residues long. The CDR3 DNA is TGCAGTGCTAGAGATACGGGGGGGCCGGGAGAGCAGTACTTC. It encodes CSARDTGGPGEQYF.

CDR3 DNA sequence: TGTGCCAGCAGTTCCGATGACGCAGGCGGGGAAAAACTGTTTTTT. Amino acid sequence: CASSSDDAGGEKLFF. The chain has TRBV12-3 or TRBV12-4 and TRBJ1-4; D gene uncertain. Trimming shortened V by 4 bases and J by 8 bases, and 17 bases separated the two germline ends. This CDR3 has 15 amino acids.

This clonotype was found a few times. The chain carries TRBV20-1 and TRBJ1-1; 8 bases map to TRBD1. Germline CDR1 DFQATT, CDR2 SNEGSKA (reference sequence). Unmatched junction bases numbered 3, after V lost 0 bases and J lost 6 bases. This CDR3 comprises 13 residues. DNA of the CDR3: TGCAGTGCTAGAGAGGTACAGGGGGCTGAAGCTTTCTTT. Protein product: CSAREVQGAEAFF.

The CDR3 here is CATSRGGGADEQFF. CDR3 DNA sequence: TGTGCCACCAGCAGGGGTGGGGGGGCCGATGAGCAGTTCTTC. The gene calls are TRBV15 and TRBJ2-1; D possibly corresponds to TRBD2 (7 bases). The V end was cut by 3 bases, the J end by 8 bases, with 14 bases between. In germline, CDR1 is LNHNV, CDR2 YYDKDF (reference sequence). CDR3 length: 14 amino acids.

This chain joins TRBV3-1 and TRBJ2-3, with 9 bases lining up with TRBD2. Looked up from germline, CDR1 is LGHDT and CDR2 is YNNKEL (reference sequence). With 4 bases clipped from V and 6 bases from J, the junction kept 11 bases outside the gene matches. The CDR3 is 16 residues long. In nucleotides, the CDR3 is TGTGCCAGCAGCCTCTGGAGCGGGGGGTCCGGGGATACGCAGTATTTT. This sequence encodes CASSLWSGGSGDTQYF.

The chain uses TRBV7-2 and TRBJ1-2; TRBD1 matches 9 bases. The CDR3 runs 15 residues. Trimming removed 0 bases from V and 4 bases from J; junction bases left unmatched: 3. Germline-derived CDR1 and CDR2 are SGHTA and FQGNSA. The CDR3 region has the DNA TGTGCCAGCAGCTTAGCACAGGGGGCCCGCTATGGCTACACCTTC. Its translation is CASSLAQGARYGYTF.

There are a few counts of this clonotype. The chain couples TRBV24-1 to TRBJ2-5; TRBD2 is a possible D gene (6 bases). Trimming removed 3 bases from V and 9 bases from J, with 19 bases in between. This CDR3 has 15 residues. Germline CDR1 and CDR2: KGHDR and SFDVKD. The CDR3 DNA follows: TGTGCCACCAGTGATGGCGGACGGAACGGGGGACCCCAGTACTTC. Translating gives CATSDGGRNGGPQYF.

V gene TRBV5-1 combines with J gene TRBJ1-1; 7 nucleotides match TRBD1. The V gene's germline CDR1 is SGHRS and CDR2 YFSETQ. J was trimmed by 4 bases and V by 4 bases; bases with no gene match: 10. The CDR3 runs to 15 residues. This CDR3 is CASSPQGQSATEAFF. The CDR3 nucleotides read TGCGCCAGCAGCCCACAGGGACAGTCAGCCACTGAAGCTTTCTTT.

This clonotype was found a few times. This sequence joins TRBV6-5 and TRBJ2-7; TRBD1 matches 9 bases. Germline CDR1 is MNHEY and CDR2 is SVGAGI. CDR3 length equals 15 residues. V lost 10 bases and J lost 1; bases outside the gene matches: 11. The DNA of the CDR3 is TGTGCCACCAAGAACTACAGGGGGCTTTCCTACGAGCAGTACTTC. It yields the protein CATKNYRGLSYEQYF.

This clonotype was picked up a small number of times. V usage is TRBV2 and J usage is TRBJ1-1; no reliable D call. The CDR3 covers 14 residues. The V end was cut by 4 bases, the J end by 4 bases, with 13 bases between. The germline V gene has CDR1 SNHLY and CDR2 FYNNEI. The CDR3 spells CASSVGSPITEAFF. Written as DNA, the CDR3 is TGTGCCAGCAGTGTGGGCTCTCCGATCACTGAAGCTTTCTTT.

The V gene is TRBV7-9, the J gene TRBJ1-1; D may be TRBD1 (5 bases). V was pared by 6 bases and J by 1 base, with 15 bases between. Germline assignment: CDR1 SEHNR and CDR2 FQNEAQ (reference sequence). The CDR3 sequence is 15 residues long. This CDR3 reads CASSYPWGRNTEAFF. DNA for the CDR3: TGTGCCAGCAGTTACCCTTGGGGGAGGAACACTGAAGCTTTCTTT.

In this sample, this clonotype turned up a few times. The rearrangement uses TRBV18 and TRBJ1-2; 9 positions match TRBD1. The junction had 10 bases not matched to a gene; V was cut back by 3 bases and J by 8 bases. CDR1 KGHSH and CDR2 LQKENI come from the germline V gene. The CDR3 is 15 amino acids. CDR3 sequence: CASSPKSDRGDGYTF. CDR3 nucleotide sequence: TGTGCCAGCTCACCGAAATCGGACAGGGGAGACGGCTACACCTTC.

This clonotype showed up just a few times. The J gene is TRBJ1-2, the V gene TRBV5-1; perhaps TRBD1 as D (6 bases). Looked up from germline, CDR1 is SGHRS and CDR2 is YFSETQ. The CDR3 totals 13 residues. Trimming removed 2 bases from V and 4 bases from J, with 9 bases in between. The CDR3 is CASSLGDTYGYTF. The CDR3 DNA reads TGCGCCAGCAGCTTAGGGGACACCTATGGCTACACCTTC.

This clonotype was counted only a few times. The J gene is TRBJ2-6, the V gene TRBV20-1, with no clear D. This CDR3 has 15 residues. Germline V gene sequence: CDR1 DFQATT, CDR2 SNEGSKA (reference sequence). Deletions cut 3 bases from V and 0 bases from J, with 9 bases between. The CDR3 loop is CSASLGHSGANVLTF. CDR3 DNA sequence: TGCAGTGCTAGTCTCGGGCACTCTGGGGCCAACGTCCTGACTTTC.